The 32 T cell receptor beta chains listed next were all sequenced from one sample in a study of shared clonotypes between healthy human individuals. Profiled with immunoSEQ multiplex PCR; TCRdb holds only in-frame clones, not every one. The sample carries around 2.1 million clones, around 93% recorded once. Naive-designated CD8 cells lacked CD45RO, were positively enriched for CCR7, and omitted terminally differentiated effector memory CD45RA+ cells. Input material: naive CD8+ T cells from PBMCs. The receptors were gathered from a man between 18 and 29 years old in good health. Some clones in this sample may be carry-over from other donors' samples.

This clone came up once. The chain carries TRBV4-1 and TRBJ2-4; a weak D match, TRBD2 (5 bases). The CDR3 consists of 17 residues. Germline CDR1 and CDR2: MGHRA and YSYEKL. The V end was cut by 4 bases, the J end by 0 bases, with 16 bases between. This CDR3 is CASSPPGGELAKNIQYF. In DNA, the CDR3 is TGCGCCAGCAGCCCCCCCGGAGGCGAACTAGCCAAAAACATTCAGTACTTC.

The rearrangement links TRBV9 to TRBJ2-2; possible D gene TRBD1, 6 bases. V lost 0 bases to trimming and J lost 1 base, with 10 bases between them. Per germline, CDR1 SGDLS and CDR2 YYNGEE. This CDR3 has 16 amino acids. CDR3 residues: CASSVVTGMNTGELFF. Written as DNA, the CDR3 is TGTGCCAGCAGCGTAGTAACAGGGATGAACACCGGGGAGCTGTTTTTT.

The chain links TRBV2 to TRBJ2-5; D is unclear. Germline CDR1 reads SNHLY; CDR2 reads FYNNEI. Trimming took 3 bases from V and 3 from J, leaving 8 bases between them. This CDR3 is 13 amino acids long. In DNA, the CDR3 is TGTGCCAGCAGTGACGGCACGAAAGAGACCCAGTACTTC. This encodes CASSDGTKETQYF.

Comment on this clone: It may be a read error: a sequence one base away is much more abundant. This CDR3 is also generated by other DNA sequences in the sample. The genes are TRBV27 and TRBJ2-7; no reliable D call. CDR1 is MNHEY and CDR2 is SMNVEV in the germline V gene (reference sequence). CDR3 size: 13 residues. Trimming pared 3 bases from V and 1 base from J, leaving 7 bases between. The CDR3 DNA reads TGTGCCAGCAGTTTCGCGCAGTCCTACGAGCAGTACTTC. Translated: CASSFAQSYEQYF.

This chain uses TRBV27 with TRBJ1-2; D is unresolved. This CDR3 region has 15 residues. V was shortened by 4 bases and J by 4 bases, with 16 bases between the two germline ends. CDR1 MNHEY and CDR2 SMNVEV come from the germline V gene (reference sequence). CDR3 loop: CASSSWERALYGYTF. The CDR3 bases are TGTGCCAGCAGTTCTTGGGAGAGGGCCCTCTATGGCTACACCTTC.

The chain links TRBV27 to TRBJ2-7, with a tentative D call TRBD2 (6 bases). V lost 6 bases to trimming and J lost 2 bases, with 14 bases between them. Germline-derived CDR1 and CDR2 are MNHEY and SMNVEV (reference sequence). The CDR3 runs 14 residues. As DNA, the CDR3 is TGTGCCAGCAGCATCCGGGAGTCCGCCTACGAGCAGTACTTC. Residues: CASSIRESAYEQYF.

CDR3 loop: CASSYRTGGSYEQYF. In nucleotides, the CDR3 is TGTGCCAGCAGCTACCGGACAGGGGGCTCCTACGAGCAGTACTTC. The chain uses TRBV5-4 and TRBJ2-7; TRBD1 matches at 10 bases. J lost 0 bases, V lost 3 bases, and 3 bases had no gene match. From germline, CDR1 is SGHNT and CDR2 YYREEE (reference sequence). The CDR3 length is 15 residues. Looking up the rest from reference TRBV5-4 and TRBJ2-7 gives the full variable domain: ETGVTQSPTHLIKTRGQQVTLRCSSQSGHNTVSWYQQALGQGPQFIFQYYREEENGRGNFPPRFSGLQFPNYSSELNVNALELDDSALYLCASSYRTGGSYEQYFGPGTRLTVT.

CDR3 nucleotides: TGTGCCAGCAGTTTATTACTAGCGGGAGTCCGAGGAGAGACCCAGTACTTC. Protein sequence: CASSLLLAGVRGETQYF. The rearrangement links TRBV28 to TRBJ2-5, with 11 bases lining up with TRBD2. The CDR3 has 17 residues. After removal of 1 base from V and 4 bases from J, the junction contained 8 bases not matched to a gene. From germline, CDR1 is MDHEN and CDR2 SYDVKM. The full variable domain, its missing parts supplied by reference TRBV28 and TRBJ2-5, is DVKVTQSSRYLVKRTGEKVFLECVQDMDHENMFWYRQDPGLGLRLIYFSYDVKMKEKGDIPEGYSVSREKKERFSLILESASTNQTSMYLCASSLLLAGVRGETQYFGPGTRLLVL.

The CDR3 reads CASSRTGMNEQFF. CDR3 nucleotides: TGTGCCAGCAGTCGGACAGGGATGAATGAGCAGTTCTTC. The V and J genes are TRBV6-5 and TRBJ2-1, with 8 bases identical to TRBD1. CDR3 length equals 13 residues. The germline V gene has CDR1 MNHEY and CDR2 SVGAGI. After removal of 5 bases from V and 7 bases from J, the junction contained 4 bases not matched to a gene.

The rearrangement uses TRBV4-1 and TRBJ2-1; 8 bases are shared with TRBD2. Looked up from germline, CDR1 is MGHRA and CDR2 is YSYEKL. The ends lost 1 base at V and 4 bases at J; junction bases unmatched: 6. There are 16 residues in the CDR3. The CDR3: CASSQAVAGRYNEQFF. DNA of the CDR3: TGCGCCAGCAGCCAAGCAGTAGCGGGGAGATACAATGAGCAGTTCTTC.

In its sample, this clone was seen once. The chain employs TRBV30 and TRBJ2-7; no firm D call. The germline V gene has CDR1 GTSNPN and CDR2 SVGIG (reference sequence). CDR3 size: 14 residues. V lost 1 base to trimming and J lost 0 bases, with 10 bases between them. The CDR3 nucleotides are TGTGCCTGGAGTGGGTGGGCTAGCTCCTACGAGCAGTACTTC. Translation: CAWSGWASSYEQYF.

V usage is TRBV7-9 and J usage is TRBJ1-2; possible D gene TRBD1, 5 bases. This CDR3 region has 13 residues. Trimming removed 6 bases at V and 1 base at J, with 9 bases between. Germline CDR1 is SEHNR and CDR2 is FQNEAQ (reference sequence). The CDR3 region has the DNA TGTGCCAGCAGTGGGACGGATAACTATGGCTACACCTTC. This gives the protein CASSGTDNYGYTF.

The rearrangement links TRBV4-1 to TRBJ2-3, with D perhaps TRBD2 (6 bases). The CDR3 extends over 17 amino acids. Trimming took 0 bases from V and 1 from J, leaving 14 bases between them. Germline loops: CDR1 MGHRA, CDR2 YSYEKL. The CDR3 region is CASSQDFPAGRTDTQYF. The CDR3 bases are TGCGCCAGCAGCCAAGATTTCCCAGCGGGCCGCACAGATACGCAGTATTTT.

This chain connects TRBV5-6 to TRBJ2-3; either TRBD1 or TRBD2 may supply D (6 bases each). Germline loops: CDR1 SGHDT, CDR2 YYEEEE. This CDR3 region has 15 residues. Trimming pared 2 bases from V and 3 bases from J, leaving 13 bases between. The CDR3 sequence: CASSLGGSPTDTQYF. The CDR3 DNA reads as TGTGCCAGCAGCTTAGGGGGGAGCCCTACAGATACGCAGTATTTT.

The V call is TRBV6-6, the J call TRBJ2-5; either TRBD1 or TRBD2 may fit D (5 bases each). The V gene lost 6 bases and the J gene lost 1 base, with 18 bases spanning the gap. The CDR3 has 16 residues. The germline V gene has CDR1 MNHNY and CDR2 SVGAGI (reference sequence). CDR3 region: CASSPPGLLSQETQYF. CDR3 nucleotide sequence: TGTGCCAGCAGCCCACCGGGGCTACTTAGCCAAGAGACCCAGTACTTC.

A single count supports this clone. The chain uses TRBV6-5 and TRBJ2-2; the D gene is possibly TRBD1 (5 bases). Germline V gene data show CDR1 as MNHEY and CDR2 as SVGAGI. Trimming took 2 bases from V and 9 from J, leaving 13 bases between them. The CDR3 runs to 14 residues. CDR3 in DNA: TGTGCCAGCAGTTACGGGCAGGGTGCTTGGGAGCTGTTTTTT. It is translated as CASSYGQGAWELFF.

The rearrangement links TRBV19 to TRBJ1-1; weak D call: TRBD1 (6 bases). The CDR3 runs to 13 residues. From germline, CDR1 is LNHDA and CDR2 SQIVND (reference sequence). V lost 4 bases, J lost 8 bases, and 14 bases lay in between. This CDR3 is CASSTRGRGEAFF. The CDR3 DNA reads TGTGCCAGTAGTACCAGGGGTCGCGGGGAAGCTTTCTTT.

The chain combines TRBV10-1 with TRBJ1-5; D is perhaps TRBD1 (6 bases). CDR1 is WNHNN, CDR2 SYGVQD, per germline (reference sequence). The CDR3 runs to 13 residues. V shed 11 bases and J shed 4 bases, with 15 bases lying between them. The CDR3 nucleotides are TGCGCCGGCAAGGGGACACTTAATCAGCCCCAGCATTTT. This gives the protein CAGKGTLNQPQHF.

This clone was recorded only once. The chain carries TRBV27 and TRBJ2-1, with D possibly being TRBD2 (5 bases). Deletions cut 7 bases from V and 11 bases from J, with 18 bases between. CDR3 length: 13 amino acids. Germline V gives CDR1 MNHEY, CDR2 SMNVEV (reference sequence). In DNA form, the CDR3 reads TGTGCCAGCACCTCCGGCATAAGAGGGAAGCAGTTCTTC. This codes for CASTSGIRGKQFF.

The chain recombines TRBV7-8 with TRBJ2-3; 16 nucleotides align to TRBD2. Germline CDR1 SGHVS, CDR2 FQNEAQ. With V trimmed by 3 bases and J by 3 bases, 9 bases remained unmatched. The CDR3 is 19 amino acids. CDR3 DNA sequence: TGTGCCAGCAGCTTGGGACTAGCGGGAGGGCCAGGGTTTACAGATACGCAGTATTTT. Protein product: CASSLGLAGGPGFTDTQYF.

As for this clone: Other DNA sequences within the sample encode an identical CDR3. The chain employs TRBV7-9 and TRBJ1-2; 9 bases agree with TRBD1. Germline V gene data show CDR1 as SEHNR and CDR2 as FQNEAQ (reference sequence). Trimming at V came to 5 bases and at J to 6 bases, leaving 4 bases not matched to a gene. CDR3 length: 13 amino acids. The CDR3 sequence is CASSLDRGDGYTF. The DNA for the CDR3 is TGTGCCAGCAGCCTGGACAGGGGTGATGGCTACACCTTC.

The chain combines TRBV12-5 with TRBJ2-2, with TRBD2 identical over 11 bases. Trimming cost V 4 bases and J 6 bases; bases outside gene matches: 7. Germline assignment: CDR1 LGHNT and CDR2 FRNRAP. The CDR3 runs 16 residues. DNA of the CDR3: TGTGCTAGTGGTTGGGAACTAGCGGGAGAGGCCGGGGAGCTGTTTTTT. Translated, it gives CASGWELAGEAGELFF.

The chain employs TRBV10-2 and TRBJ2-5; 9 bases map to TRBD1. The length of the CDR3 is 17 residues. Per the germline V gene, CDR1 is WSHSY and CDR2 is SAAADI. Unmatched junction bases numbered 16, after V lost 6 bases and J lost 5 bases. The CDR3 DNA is TGCGCCAGCAGCCCCGGAACAAAACAGGGGGCGTTGGAGACCCAGTACTTC. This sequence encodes CASSPGTKQGALETQYF.

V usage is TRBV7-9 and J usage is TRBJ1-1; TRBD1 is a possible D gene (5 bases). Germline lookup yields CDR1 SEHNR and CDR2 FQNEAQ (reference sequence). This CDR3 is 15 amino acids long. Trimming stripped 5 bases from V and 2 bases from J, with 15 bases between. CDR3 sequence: CASSPTSDRNTEAFF. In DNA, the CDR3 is TGTGCCAGCAGCCCTACCTCTGACAGAAACACTGAAGCTTTCTTT.

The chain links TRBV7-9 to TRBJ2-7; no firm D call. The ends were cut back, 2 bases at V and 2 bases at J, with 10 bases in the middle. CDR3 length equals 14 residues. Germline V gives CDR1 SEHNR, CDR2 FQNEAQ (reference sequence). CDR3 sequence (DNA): TGTGCCAGCAGCTTACCGGCCAGCACCTACGAGCAGTACTTC. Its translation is CASSLPASTYEQYF.

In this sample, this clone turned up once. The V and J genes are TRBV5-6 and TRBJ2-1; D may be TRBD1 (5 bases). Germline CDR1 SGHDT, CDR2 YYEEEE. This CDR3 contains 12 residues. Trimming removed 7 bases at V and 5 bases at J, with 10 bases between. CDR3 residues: CASGVGDNEQFF. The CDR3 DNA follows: TGTGCCAGCGGGGTAGGGGACAATGAGCAGTTCTTC.

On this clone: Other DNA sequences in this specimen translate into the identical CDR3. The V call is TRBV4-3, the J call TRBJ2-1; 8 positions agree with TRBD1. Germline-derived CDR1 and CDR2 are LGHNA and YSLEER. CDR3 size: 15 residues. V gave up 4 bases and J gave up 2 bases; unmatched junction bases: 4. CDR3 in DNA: TGCGCCAGCAGCCCAGGGACAGGTGCCTACAATGAGCAGTTCTTC. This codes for CASSPGTGAYNEQFF.

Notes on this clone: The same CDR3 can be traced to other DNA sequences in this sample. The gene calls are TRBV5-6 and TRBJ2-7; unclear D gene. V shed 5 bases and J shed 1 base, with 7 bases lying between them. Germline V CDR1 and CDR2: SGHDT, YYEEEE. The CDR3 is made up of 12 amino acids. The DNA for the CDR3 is TGTGCCAGCAGTACCGGGTCCTACGAGCAGTACTTC. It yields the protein CASSTGSYEQYF.

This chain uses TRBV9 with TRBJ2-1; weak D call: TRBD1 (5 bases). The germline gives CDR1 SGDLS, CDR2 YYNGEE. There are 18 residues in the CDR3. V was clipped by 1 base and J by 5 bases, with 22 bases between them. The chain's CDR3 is CASSVSQRQGRGNNEQFF. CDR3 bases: TGTGCCAGCAGCGTATCCCAACGCCAGGGTAGGGGCAACAATGAGCAGTTCTTC.

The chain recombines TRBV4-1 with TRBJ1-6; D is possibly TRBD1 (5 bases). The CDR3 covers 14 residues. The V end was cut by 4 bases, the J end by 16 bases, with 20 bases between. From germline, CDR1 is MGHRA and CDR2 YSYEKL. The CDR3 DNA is TGCGCCAGCAGCCCCGGGGATGGGACCTTCCGGCTCCACTTT. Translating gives CASSPGDGTFRLHF.

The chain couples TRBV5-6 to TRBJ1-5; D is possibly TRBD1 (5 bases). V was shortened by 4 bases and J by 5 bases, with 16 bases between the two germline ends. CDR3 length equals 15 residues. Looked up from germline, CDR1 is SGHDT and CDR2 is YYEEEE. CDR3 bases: TGTGCCAGCAGCCACTCCGGGGGTGCCTATCAGCCCCAGCATTTT. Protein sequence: CASSHSGGAYQPQHF.

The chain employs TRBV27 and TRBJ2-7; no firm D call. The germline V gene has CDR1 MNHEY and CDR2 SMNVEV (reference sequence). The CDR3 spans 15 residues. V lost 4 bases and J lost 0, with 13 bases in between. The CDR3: CASSSIDRVSYEQYF. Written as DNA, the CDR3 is TGTGCCAGCAGTTCGATAGATCGGGTCTCCTACGAGCAGTACTTC.